These T cell receptor beta chains were read from a single sample in a study of technical replicates of blood from a few donors. The table came from immunoSEQ multiplex PCR; TCRdb's copy has only in-frame clones and leaves some out. The table lists over 55,000 clones, roughly 97% of them singletons, with 0.2% to 0.25% in the top ten. Sequenced input: T cells isolated from PBMCs. These receptors were taken from a human donor in good health. The CDR3 runs from the conserved cysteine through the conserved F or W. The D gene is left open where the match is weak. Rows give clone size only sometimes, using once, few, many, or a class for an expanded clone.

-	TRBV11-3	-	TRBJ1-1	17	TGTGCCAGCAGCTTAGAAGGTTGGGGGCGACAAAACACTGAAGCTTTCTTT	CASSLEGWGRQNTEAFF
-	TRBV5-4	-	TRBJ2-5	15	TGTGCCAGCAGCTTGGAATGGGCGTACCAAGAGACCCAGTACTTC	CASSLEWAYQETQYF
few	TRBV6-4	TRBD2	TRBJ2-3	17	TGTGCCAGCAGGAGCTCTTATCGGGGGGTCCTCCTTGATACGCAGTATTTT	CASRSSYRGVLLDTQYF
-	TRBV4-1	-	TRBJ2-6	15	TGCGCCAGCAGCCAAGATCGCTCTGGGGCCAACGTCCTGACTTTC	CASSQDRSGANVLTF
-	TRBV5-4	TRBD1	TRBJ1-1	16	TGTGCCAGCAGCTTGGATATGGACAGGGGGAACACTGAAGCTTTCTTT	CASSLDMDRGNTEAFF
-	TRBV11-2	-	TRBJ1-1	12	TGTGCCAGCCGAGAGGTAGTCACTGAAGCTTTCTTT	CASREVVTEAFF
-	TRBV2	TRBD2	TRBJ2-7	15	TGTGCCAGCAGTGAATACCGGGCTAGCGGTTACGAGCAGTACTTC	CASSEYRASGYEQYF
-	TRBV18	-	TRBJ1-1	15	TGTGCCAGCTCACCGAAGCTAATCGGGGACACTGAAGCTTTCTTT	CASSPKLIGDTEAFF
-	TRBV4-1	TRBD2	TRBJ2-7	16	TGCGCCAGCAGCCAAGGACTAGCGGGTAGTCTAGGCGAGCAGTACTTC	CASSQGLAGSLGEQYF
-	TRBV11-3	-	TRBJ2-2	15	TGTGCCAGCAGCTTTGGGCAGGCGAACACCGGGGAGCTGTTTTTT	CASSFGQANTGELFF
-	TRBV5-1	-	TRBJ2-3	15	TGCGCCAGCAGCTTGAACACAGGGAGCACAGATACGCAGTATTTT	CASSLNTGSTDTQYF
-	TRBV28	-	TRBJ2-1	16	TGTGCCAGCAGTCCACTAGCTCAAAGACGGAGGAATGAGCAGTTCTTC	CASSPLAQRRRNEQFF
-	TRBV5-1	-	TRBJ2-1	13	TGCGCCAGCACTTCCTTAATTAACAATGAGCAGTTCTTC	CASTSLINNEQFF
-	TRBV5-4	TRBD1	TRBJ2-2	16	TGTGCCAGCAAAATGTACAGGGGAGCCAACACCGGGGAGCTGTTTTTT	CASKMYRGANTGELFF
-	TRBV5-1	-	TRBJ1-1	14	TGCGCCAGCAGCGAACCTCAGGGTTCAGGTGAAGCTTTCTTT	CASSEPQGSGEAFF
-	TRBV4-1	TRBD1	TRBJ1-5	14	TGCGCCAGCAGCCGCACAGGGGTTAATCAGCCCCAGCATTTT	CASSRTGVNQPQHF
-	TRBV12-5	TRBD2	TRBJ2-1	14	TGTGCTAGTGGTCAGGGACTAGCGGTCAATGAGCAGTTCTTC	CASGQGLAVNEQFF
-	TRBV7-8	TRBD2	TRBJ2-5	16	TGTGCCAGCAGCCCTAGAATAGCGGGGGTAGGGGAGACCCAGTACTTC	CASSPRIAGVGETQYF
-	TRBV15	TRBD2	TRBJ2-7	14	TGTGCCACCAGCGTAGGGAGGGAGGGCAGCGAGCAGTACTTC	CATSVGREGSEQYF
-	TRBV4-1	-	TRBJ1-1	19	TGCGCCAGCAGCCAAGAGAATAAGCCCGGGGTAGGAGGGAACACTGAAGCTTTCTTT	CASSQENKPGVGGNTEAFF